This T cell receptor (beta chain) originates from a study of blood T cells in healthy people across ages. Study outcomes and limitations: Fewer expanded clones and more diversity marked long-lived versus aged donors. Estimates of total diversity, which came from one million sequenced T cells, were considered to be underestimates.

Trimming removed 2 bases at V and 2 bases at J, with 13 bases between. Germline V lookup: CDR1 MGHDK, CDR2 SYGVNS. The CDR3 is made up of 15 amino acids. Alongside a J-beta primer mix, a sample-barcoded 5' primer served in a second PCR lasting about 7 to 12 cycles. One entry per CDR3 protein results from TCRdb running MiXCR on the 5' RACE reads. The sample yields about a million distinct CDR3 sequences, 51% seen once. Worth noting for this clonotype: Its antigen is currently unknown.

J is TRBJ2-7 and V is TRBV25-1; D is possibly TRBD2 (6 bases). Sequencing input: blood. This clonotype was sampled from an older woman in good health. The CDR3 loop is CASSEVWRGAYEQYF. In DNA form, the CDR3 reads TGTGCCAGCAGTGAAGTTTGGAGGGGCGCCTACGAGCAGTACTTC.